The 6 T cell receptor beta chains below come from one sample, sequenced in a study of cytomegalovirus exposure and HLA in healthy donors. The PCR made use of 60 Vbeta and 13 Jbeta primers. Repertoires were generated with immunoSEQ multiplex PCR, while TCRdb's copy carries only in-frame clones and drops some. The sample shows about 210,000 clones, 60% to 80% of them seen only once. The sample taken for sequencing was PBMCs. These receptors originate from a male donor in good health and CMV-seronegative.

There are many counts of this clone. V gene TRBV28 combines with J gene TRBJ2-7; a weak D match, TRBD2 (7 bases). Germline CDR1 reads MDHEN; CDR2 reads SYDVKM. Trimming left V 4 bases short and J 3 bases short, with 34 bases between. The CDR3 runs to 21 residues. This chain's CDR3 is CASSSISSWWEGHKLHYEQYF. For the CDR3, the DNA is TGTGCCAGCAGTTCGATCTCTAGCTGGTGGGAGGGACACAAGTTACACTACGAGCAGTACTTC. The full variable domain, its missing parts supplied by reference TRBV28 and TRBJ2-7, is DVKVTQSSRYLVKRTGEKVFLECVQDMDHENMFWYRQDPGLGLRLIYFSYDVKMKEKGDIPEGYSVSREKKERFSLILESASTNQTSMYLCASSSISSWWEGHKLHYEQYFGPGTRLTVT.

The J gene is TRBJ2-2, the V gene TRBV27, with D perhaps matching TRBD1 (6 bases). Germline V gene sequence: CDR1 MNHEY, CDR2 SMNVEV (reference sequence). This CDR3 spans 14 amino acids. Trimming cost V 6 bases and J 6 bases, with 14 bases left between them. CDR3 DNA: TGTGCCAGCAGCCACAGAACAGGGTCCGGGGAGCTGTTTTTT. Amino acid sequence: CASSHRTGSGELFF.

V and J are TRBV4-1 and TRBJ1-1, with 7 nucleotides matching TRBD1. Germline lookup yields CDR1 MGHRA and CDR2 YSYEKL. Trimming removed 0 bases from V and 2 bases from J; junction bases left unmatched: 6. The CDR3 is 16 amino acids. This CDR3 is CASSQERRQGNTEAFF. DNA for the CDR3: TGCGCCAGCAGCCAAGAAAGGCGACAGGGTAACACTGAAGCTTTCTTT.

The CDR3 DNA sequence: TGTGCCAGCTCGGGACTGCTTAATTCACCCCTCCACTTT. Protein sequence: CASSGLLNSPLHF. The chain carries TRBV11-1 and TRBJ1-6; TRBD1 might be the D (5 bases). This CDR3 has 13 residues. V was clipped by 8 bases and J by 6 bases, with 11 bases between them. Germline V gene data show CDR1 as SGHAT and CDR2 as FQDESV (reference sequence).

The rearrangement joins TRBV28 to TRBJ1-5; D perhaps matches TRBD1 (6 bases). CDR3 length: 15 residues. CDR1 MDHEN and CDR2 SYDVKM come from the germline V gene. Trimming left V 6 bases short and J 0 bases short, with 12 bases between. The chain's CDR3 is CASSHGTRSNQPQHF. CDR3 nucleotides: TGTGCCAGCAGCCACGGGACACGTAGCAATCAGCCCCAGCATTTT.

The chain recombines TRBV30 with TRBJ1-1, with unresolved D. Germline-derived CDR1 and CDR2 are GTSNPN and SVGIG (reference sequence). The germline V and J ends were trimmed by 2 bases and 3 bases, with 7 bases remaining between them. The CDR3 extends over 12 amino acids. The CDR3 coding sequence is TGTGCCTGGAGTAGGAGCTACACTGAAGCTTTCTTT. It encodes CAWSRSYTEAFF. The full variable domain, with the rest looked up from reference TRBV30 and TRBJ1-1, is SQTIHQWPATLVQPVGSPLSLECTVEGTSNPNLYWYRQAAGRGLQLLFYSVGIGQISSEVPQNLSASRPQDRQFILSSKKLLLSDSGFYLCAWSRSYTEAFFGQGTRLTVV.